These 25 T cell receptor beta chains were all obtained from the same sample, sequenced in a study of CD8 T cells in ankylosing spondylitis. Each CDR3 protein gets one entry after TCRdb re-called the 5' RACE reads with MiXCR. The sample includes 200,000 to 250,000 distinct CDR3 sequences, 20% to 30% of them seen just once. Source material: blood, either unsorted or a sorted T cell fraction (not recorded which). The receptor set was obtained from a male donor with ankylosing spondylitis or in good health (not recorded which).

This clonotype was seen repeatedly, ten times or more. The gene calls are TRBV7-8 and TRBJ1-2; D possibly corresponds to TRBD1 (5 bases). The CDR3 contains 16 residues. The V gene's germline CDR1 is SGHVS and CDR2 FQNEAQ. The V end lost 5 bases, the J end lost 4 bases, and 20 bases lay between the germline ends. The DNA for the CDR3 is TGTGCCAGCAGCCCAGCGGCGGAGGGGCGGGTCTATGGCTACACCTTC. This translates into CASSPAAEGRVYGYTF.

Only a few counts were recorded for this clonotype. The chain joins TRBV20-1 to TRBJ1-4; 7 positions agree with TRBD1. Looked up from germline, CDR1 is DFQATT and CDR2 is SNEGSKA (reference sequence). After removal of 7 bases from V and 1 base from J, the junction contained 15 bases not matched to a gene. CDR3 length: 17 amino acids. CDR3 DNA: TGCAGTGTAGAATCAAGGGGGCGCCGGGAAACTAATGAAAAACTGTTTTTT. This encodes CSVESRGRRETNEKLFF.

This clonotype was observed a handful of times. This CDR3 is CAISDPGQGAQANVLTF. In DNA form, the CDR3 reads TGTGCCATCAGTGATCCGGGACAGGGGGCGCAGGCCAACGTCCTGACTTTC. V gene TRBV10-3 combines with J gene TRBJ2-6; 12 bases align to TRBD1. The CDR3 extends over 17 amino acids. CDR1 and CDR2 (germline): ENHRY, SYGVKD. The V segment lost 3 bases and the J segment 6 bases; nucleotides outside the gene matches: 6.

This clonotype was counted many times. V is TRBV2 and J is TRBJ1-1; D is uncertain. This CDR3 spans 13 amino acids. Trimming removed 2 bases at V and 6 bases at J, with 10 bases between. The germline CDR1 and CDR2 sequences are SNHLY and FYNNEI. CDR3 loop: CASSELPAAEAFF. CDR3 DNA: TGTGCCAGCAGTGAATTGCCGGCAGCTGAAGCTTTCTTT.

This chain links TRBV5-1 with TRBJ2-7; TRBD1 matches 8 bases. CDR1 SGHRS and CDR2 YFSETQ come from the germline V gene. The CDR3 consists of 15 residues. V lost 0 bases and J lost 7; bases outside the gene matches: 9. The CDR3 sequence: CASSLEPRGQGEQYF. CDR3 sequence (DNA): TGCGCCAGCAGCTTGGAACCCAGGGGGCAAGGGGAGCAGTACTTC. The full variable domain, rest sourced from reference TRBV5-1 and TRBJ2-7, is KAGVTQTPRYLIKTRGQQVTLSCSPISGHRSVSWYQQTPGQGLQFLFEYFSETQRNKGNFPGRFSGRQFSNSRSEMNVSTLELGDSALYLCASSLEPRGQGEQYFGPGTRLTVT.

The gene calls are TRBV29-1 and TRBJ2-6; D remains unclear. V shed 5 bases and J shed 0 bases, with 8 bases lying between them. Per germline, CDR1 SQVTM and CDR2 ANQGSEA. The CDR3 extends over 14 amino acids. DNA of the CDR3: TGCAGCGTTTCTTTCAGCTCTGGGGCCAACGTCCTGACTTTC. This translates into CSVSFSSGANVLTF.

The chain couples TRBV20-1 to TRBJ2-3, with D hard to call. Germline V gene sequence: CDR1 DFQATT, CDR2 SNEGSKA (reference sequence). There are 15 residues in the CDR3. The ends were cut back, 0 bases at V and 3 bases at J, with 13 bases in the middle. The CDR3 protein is CSARDRKIATDTQYF. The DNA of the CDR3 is TGCAGTGCTAGAGATCGGAAAATAGCTACAGATACGCAGTATTTT.

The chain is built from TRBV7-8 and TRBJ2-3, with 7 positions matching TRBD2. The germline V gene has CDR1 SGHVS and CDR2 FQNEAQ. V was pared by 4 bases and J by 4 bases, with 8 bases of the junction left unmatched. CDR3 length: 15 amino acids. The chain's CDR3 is CASSSWGGTADTQYF. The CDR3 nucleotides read TGTGCCAGCAGCTCCTGGGGGGGTACAGCAGATACGCAGTATTTT.

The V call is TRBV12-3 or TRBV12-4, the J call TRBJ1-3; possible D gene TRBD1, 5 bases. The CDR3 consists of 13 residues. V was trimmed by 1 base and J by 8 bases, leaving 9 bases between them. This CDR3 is CASSLGQSYTIYF. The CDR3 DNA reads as TGTGCCAGCAGTTTAGGACAGAGTTACACCATATATTTT.

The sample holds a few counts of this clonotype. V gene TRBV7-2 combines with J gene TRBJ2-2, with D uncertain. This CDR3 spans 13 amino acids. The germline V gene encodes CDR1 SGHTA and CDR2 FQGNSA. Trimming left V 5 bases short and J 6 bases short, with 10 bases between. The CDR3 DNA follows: TGTGCCAGCAGCCCACGCCTCCCCGGGGAGCTGTTTTTT. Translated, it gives CASSPRLPGELFF.

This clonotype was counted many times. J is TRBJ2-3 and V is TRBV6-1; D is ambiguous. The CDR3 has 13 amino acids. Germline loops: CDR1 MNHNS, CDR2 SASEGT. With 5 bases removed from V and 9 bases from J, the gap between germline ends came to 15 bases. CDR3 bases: TGTGCCAGCAGTCCAAAGGGTGCATCCACGCAGTATTTT. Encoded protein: CASSPKGASTQYF.

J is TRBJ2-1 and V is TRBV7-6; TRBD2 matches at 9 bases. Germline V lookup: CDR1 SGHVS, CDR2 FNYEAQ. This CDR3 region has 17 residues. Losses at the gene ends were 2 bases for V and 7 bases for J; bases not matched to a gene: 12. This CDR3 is CASSLRWREGPLNEQFF. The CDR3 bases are TGTGCCAGCAGCTTAAGATGGCGGGAGGGCCCCTTGAATGAGCAGTTCTTC. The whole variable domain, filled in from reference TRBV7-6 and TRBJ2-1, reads GAGVSQSPRYKVTKRGQDVALRCDPISGHVSLYWYRQALGQGPEFLTYFNYEAQQDKSGLPNDRFSAERPEGSISTLTIQRTEQRDSAMYRCASSLRWREGPLNEQFFGPGTRLTVL.

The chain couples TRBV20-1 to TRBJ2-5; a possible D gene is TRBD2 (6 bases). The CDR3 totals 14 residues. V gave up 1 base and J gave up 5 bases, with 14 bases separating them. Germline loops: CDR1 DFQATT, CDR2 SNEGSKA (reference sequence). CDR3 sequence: CSARAGSGGETQYF. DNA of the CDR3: TGCAGTGCTAGAGCGGGATCCGGAGGGGAGACCCAGTACTTC.

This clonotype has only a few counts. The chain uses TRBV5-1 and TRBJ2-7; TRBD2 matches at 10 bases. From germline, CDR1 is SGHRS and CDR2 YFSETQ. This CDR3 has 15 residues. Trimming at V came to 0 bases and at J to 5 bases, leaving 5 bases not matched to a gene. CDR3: CASSLVTSGTNEQYF. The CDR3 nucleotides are TGCGCCAGCAGCTTGGTAACTAGCGGGACCAACGAGCAGTACTTC.

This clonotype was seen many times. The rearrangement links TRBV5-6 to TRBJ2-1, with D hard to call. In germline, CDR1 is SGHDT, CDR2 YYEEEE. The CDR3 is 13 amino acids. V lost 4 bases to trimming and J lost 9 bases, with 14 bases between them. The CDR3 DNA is TGTGCCAGCAGCCCAGGCCGGCTGGTTGAGCAGTTCTTC. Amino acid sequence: CASSPGRLVEQFF.

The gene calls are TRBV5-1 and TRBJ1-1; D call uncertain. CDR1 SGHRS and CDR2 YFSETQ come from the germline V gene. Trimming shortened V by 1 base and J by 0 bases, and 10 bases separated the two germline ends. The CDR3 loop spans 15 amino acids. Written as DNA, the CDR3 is TGCGCCAGCAGCTTGCTCTCCTTATTGAACACTGAAGCTTTCTTT. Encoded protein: CASSLLSLLNTEAFF.

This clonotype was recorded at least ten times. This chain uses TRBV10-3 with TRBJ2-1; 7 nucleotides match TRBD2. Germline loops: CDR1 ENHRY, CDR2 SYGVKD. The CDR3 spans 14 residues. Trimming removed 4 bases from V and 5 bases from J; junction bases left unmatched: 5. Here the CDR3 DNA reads TGTGCCATCAGTGTGGGTCTAGCGGACAATGAGCAGTTCTTC. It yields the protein CAISVGLADNEQFF.

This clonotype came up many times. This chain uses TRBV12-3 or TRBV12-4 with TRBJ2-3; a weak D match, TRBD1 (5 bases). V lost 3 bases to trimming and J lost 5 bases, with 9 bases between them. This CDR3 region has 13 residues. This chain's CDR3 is CASSLYQGDTQYF. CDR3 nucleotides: TGTGCCAGCAGTTTGTACCAGGGAGATACGCAGTATTTT.

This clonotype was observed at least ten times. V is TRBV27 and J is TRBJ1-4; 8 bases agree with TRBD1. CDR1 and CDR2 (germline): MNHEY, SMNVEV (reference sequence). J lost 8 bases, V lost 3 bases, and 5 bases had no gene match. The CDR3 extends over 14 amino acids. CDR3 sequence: CASSFSTGGEKLFF. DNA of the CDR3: TGTGCCAGCAGTTTTTCAACAGGGGGAGAAAAACTGTTTTTT.

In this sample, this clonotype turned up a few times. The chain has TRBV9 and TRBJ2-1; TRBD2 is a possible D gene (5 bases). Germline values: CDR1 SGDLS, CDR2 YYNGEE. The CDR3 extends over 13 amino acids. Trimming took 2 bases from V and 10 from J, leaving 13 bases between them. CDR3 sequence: CASSVGVAGEQFF. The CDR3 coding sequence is TGTGCCAGCAGCGTCGGGGTGGCCGGCGAGCAGTTCTTC.

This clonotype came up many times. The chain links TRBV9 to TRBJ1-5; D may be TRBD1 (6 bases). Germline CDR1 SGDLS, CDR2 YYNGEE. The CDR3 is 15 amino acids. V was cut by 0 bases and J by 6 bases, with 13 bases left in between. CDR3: CASSVAPGASQPQHF. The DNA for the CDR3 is TGTGCCAGCAGCGTAGCTCCAGGGGCTTCTCAGCCCCAGCATTTT.

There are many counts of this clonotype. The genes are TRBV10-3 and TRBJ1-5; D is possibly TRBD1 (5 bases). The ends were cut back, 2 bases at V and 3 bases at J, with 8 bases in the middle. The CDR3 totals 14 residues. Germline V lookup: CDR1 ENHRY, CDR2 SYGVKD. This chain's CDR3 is CAISEGQNNQPQHF. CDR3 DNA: TGTGCCATCAGTGAGGGACAAAACAATCAGCCCCAGCATTTT.

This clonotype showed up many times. CDR3 amino acids: CAISESIQTSGNTIYF. The CDR3 DNA is TGTGCCATCAGTGAGTCGATACAGACCTCTGGAAACACCATATATTTT. This chain joins TRBV10-3 and TRBJ1-3; D remains ambiguous. V was cut by 0 bases and J by 0 bases, with 9 bases left in between. The germline V gene has CDR1 ENHRY and CDR2 SYGVKD. The CDR3 totals 16 residues.

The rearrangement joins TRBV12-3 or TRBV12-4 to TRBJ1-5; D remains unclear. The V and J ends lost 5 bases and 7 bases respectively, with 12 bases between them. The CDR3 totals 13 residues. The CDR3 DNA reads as TGTGCCAGCAGTCTGATGCCGGCCCAGCCCCAGCATTTT. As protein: CASSLMPAQPQHF.

The CDR3 DNA is TGTGCCAGCAGTTTAGGTCTCGCCAGCTCTGGGGCCAACGTCCTGACTTTC. This gives the protein CASSLGLASSGANVLTF. The rearrangement joins TRBV12-3 or TRBV12-4 to TRBJ2-6, with D unclear. Trimming pared 1 base from V and 0 bases from J, leaving 10 bases between. The CDR3 is 17 residues long.